The source of this T cell receptor (beta chain) is a study of blood T cell repertoires in COVID-19. At the level of the study: Sites in the United States, Italy and Spain provided acute and convalescent COVID-19 samples. PBMCs, B-cell-depleted T cells, or T cells were the source of the cDNA or gDNA that made up the material.

As originally analysed: Scientists estimated how many nucleated cells there were by amplifying reference gene primers. The table came from immunoSEQ multiplex PCR; TCRdb's copy has only in-frame clones and leaves some out. The DNA gave D and trimming, while V, J and clone size come from that table. The sample has about 190,000 clones, roughly four fifths seen once. This TCR was sampled from a young man with active or convalescent COVID-19. The sequencing input was peripheral blood.

The CDR3 bases are TGTGCCAGTAGTAACATAGCGGGGGATACCGGGGAGCTGTTTTTT. Protein product: CASSNIAGDTGELFF. The V call is TRBV19, the J call TRBJ2-2, with 9 bases lining up with TRBD2. Germline lookup yields CDR1 LNHDA and CDR2 SQIVND (reference sequence). The CDR3 has 15 residues. Trimming cost V 4 bases and J 5 bases; bases outside gene matches: 5.